Listed below are T cell receptor beta chains from one sample, sequenced in a study of CD8 T cells in Susac syndrome. TCRdb called the immunoSEQ multiplex PCR reads again in MiXCR, with one record for every CDR3 protein. The sample yields roughly 160,000 distinct CDR3 sequences, around 96% seen once. Sequenced: CD4+ T cells from PBMCs. The receptors were sampled from a human donor with Susac syndrome. Both conserved end residues are part of each CDR3. D genes are given only for firm matches. The size entry is marked missing in some rows and otherwise reads once, few, many or a size class.

v_call	clone_size	d_call	j_call	cdr3_nt	cdr3_aa
TRBV3-1	.	TRBD1	TRBJ2-7	TGTGCCAGCAGCTCGGGACAGCTCTACGAGCAGTACTTC	CASSSGQLYEQYF
TRBV14	few	.	TRBJ2-1	TGTGCCAGCAGTCAAGATTTGGGCTACAATGAGCAGTTCTTC	CASSQDLGYNEQFF
TRBV12-3/TRBV12-4	.	TRBD1	TRBJ1-2	TGTGCCAGCAGAGCAGGGGGCGCGGGGTATGGCTACACCTTC	CASRAGGAGYGYTF
TRBV2	.	TRBD1	TRBJ1-1	TGTGCCAGCAGTTCAGACAGGGTCAACACTGAAGCTTTCTTT	CASSSDRVNTEAFF
TRBV5-4	.	TRBD2	TRBJ2-3	TGTGCCAGCAGCTTGGGACTAGCGGGAGTAGAGGCAGATACGCAGTATTTT	CASSLGLAGVEADTQYF
TRBV5-1	few	.	TRBJ1-5	TGCGCCAGCAGCGGGGACGGAAATCAGCCCCAGCATTTT	CASSGDGNQPQHF
TRBV13	.	.	TRBJ2-5	TGTGCCAGCAGCTTAGGCCTTCGGTACCAAGAGACCCAGTACTTC	CASSLGLRYQETQYF
TRBV6-1	.	.	TRBJ2-1	TGTGCCAGCAGTAACAGGGAAAATGAGCAGTTCTTC	CASSNRENEQFF
TRBV4-3	.	.	TRBJ2-6	TGCGCCAGCAGCCAAGATAAGCCGGGTCAATACTCTGGGGCCAACGTCCTGACTTTC	CASSQDKPGQYSGANVLTF
TRBV4-3	.	.	TRBJ2-1	TGCGCCAGCAGCCAAGATACGGGGGTGAGGAATGAGCAGTTCTTC	CASSQDTGVRNEQFF
TRBV28	.	TRBD1	TRBJ2-1	TGTGCCAGCAGGCAGGGGGCTATGAATGAGCAGTTCTTC	CASRQGAMNEQFF
TRBV7-2	.	TRBD2	TRBJ2-7	TGTGCCAGCGGGACTAGCGGGCCAGGGGAGCAGTACTTC	CASGTSGPGEQYF
TRBV18	.	.	TRBJ2-7	TGTGCCAGCTCACCCCCCACGGGTTCCTACGAGCAGTACTTC	CASSPPTGSYEQYF
TRBV19	.	.	TRBJ1-5	TGTGCCAGTAGTCCTTCCGGGGCACAGCCCCAGCATTTT	CASSPSGAQPQHF
TRBV20-1	once	TRBD1	TRBJ1-6	TGCAGTGCTCCCGAGAGGACAGGCAATAATTCACCCCTCCACTTT	CSAPERTGNNSPLHF
TRBV15	once	TRBD1	TRBJ1-2	TGTGCCACCAGCAGAGATGGGGTAGGGGGCCTCTATGGCTACACCTTC	CATSRDGVGGLYGYTF
TRBV30	.	.	TRBJ2-1	TGTGCTCGAAAGACGGGAGCTGGGGACAATGAGCAGTTCTTC	CARKTGAGDNEQFF
TRBV20-1	once	.	TRBJ2-5	TGCAGTCCCCAACGACAGAGCGTCCAAGAGACCCAGTACTTC	CSPQRQSVQETQYF
TRBV20-1	.	.	TRBJ1-1	TGCAGTGCTAGTGGGCAGCTAGCAACTGAAGCTTTCTTT	CSASGQLATEAFF
TRBV30	.	TRBD1	TRBJ1-1	TGTGCCTGGGGACAGGTAGACACTGAAGCTTTCTTT	CAWGQVDTEAFF
TRBV29-1	.	.	TRBJ2-3	TGCAGCGGGGGGTCCAACTGGGATACGCAGTATTTT	CSGGSNWDTQYF
TRBV20-1	.	TRBD2	TRBJ2-1	TGCAGTGCTGCCCTAGCGGGAGGGCCTCGGGAGCAGTTCTTC	CSAALAGGPREQFF
TRBV28	.	.	TRBJ1-2	TGTGCCAGCAGTGGGCGCGGCTACACCTTC	CASSGRGYTF
TRBV9	.	.	TRBJ2-3	TGTGCCAGCAGCGTTGACAATACGCAGTATTTT	CASSVDNTQYF
TRBV15	.	.	TRBJ2-1	TGTGCCACCAGCAGAGATACAAAAAACAGCCCTAGGTACAATGAGCAGTTCTTC	CATSRDTKNSPRYNEQFF
TRBV29-1	.	TRBD1	TRBJ1-2	TGCAGCGTGGGACAGGGAACTGGCGGCTACACCTTC	CSVGQGTGGYTF
TRBV28	.	TRBD1	TRBJ1-5	TGTGCCAGCAGTCCGAACGGACAGGGTAATCAGCCCCAGCATTTT	CASSPNGQGNQPQHF
TRBV18	.	TRBD1	TRBJ1-2	TGTGCCAGCTCGTCCGGGACAGGGGATGGGGACTATGGCTACACCTTC	CASSSGTGDGDYGYTF